This TCR beta chain stems from a study of naive CD8 T cells in extremely preterm neonates. General observations from the study: Term neonates about 0.4%, young children less than 0.035%, adults roughly 0.0095%; preterm neonates shared approximately 2.5%. Preterm CDR3s were shorter than older groups', with fewer N additions and less trimming.

Regarding this clone: Its antigen is still unknown.

Measured with immunoSEQ multiplex PCR; TCRdb has only the in-frame clones, and not every one. This table has 21,000 or so clones, 70% to 90% appearing once. This CDR3 is built from 14 residues. Extremely preterm deliveries at about 23-27 weeks of gestation provided the preterm samples. The sequence was collected from a boy who was born preterm. The chain combines TRBV21-1 with TRBJ1-2. TRBV21-1 is a pseudogene locus. Sequencing was performed on naive CD8+ T cells from cord blood. CDR3 amino acids: CASSKKGLGYGYTF. In DNA form, the CDR3 reads TGTGCCAGCAGCAAAAAAGGGTTGGGCTATGGCTACACCTTC.